This T cell receptor beta chain was retrieved from a study of HIV-infected patients and healthy controls. As for the study in general: In about 90% of the 16 patients, CD4 counts climbed slightly after three months but remained subnormal. General study findings and limits: CMV-associated CDR3s mostly grew nonsignificantly during therapy, while HIV-associated CDR3s declined significantly.

Antiretroviral therapy had run roughly three months, about 14 weeks, before follow-up blood collection. Whole blood was used without fractionation, so all unsorted peripheral T cells were included. At least ten counts were recorded for this clonotype. Its antigen is not identified. Alpha and beta constant-region primers primed reverse transcription of about 500 ng RNA. Alpha and beta chain libraries were made separately by chain-specific third strand synthesis with multiplexing indices. A single primer pair per chain amplified all rearrangements, with per-molecule barcodes. TCRdb analysed the 5' RACE reads with MiXCR anew, one entry per CDR3 protein. The sample consists of fewer than 5,000 distinct CDR3 sequences, around 9% of them appearing once. The CDR3 is 13 amino acids. Trimming pared 4 bases from V and 6 bases from J, leaving 12 bases between.

Sequenced material: blood, taken during antiretroviral therapy. The V gene is TRBV12-3 or TRBV12-4, the J gene TRBJ1-2; possible D gene TRBD1, 6 bases. The TCR comes from an adult with HIV infection. CDR3: CASSSQTGHGYTF. The CDR3 region has the DNA TGTGCCAGCAGTTCTCAGACAGGACATGGCTACACCTTC.